What follows describes a single TCR beta chain. Its antigen is as yet unknown. The sample originates from a study of vaccination effects on CD4 cells after COVID-19. The J segment lost 4 bases and the V segment lost 4 bases, leaving 10 bases of the junction unmatched. Germline values: CDR1 SGHRS, CDR2 YFSETQ. This CDR3 is 15 amino acids long. The authors isolated CD4+ T cells after around nine days of culture. All participants had two doses of either the BNT162b2 or mRNA-1273 vaccine. TCRdb's table, derived via immunoSEQ multiplex PCR, lists solely in-frame clones and lacks some. This sample has 45,000 or so clones, with roughly three quarters found just once.

The specimen was CD4+ T cells from PBMCs cultured without peptide, collected after COVID-19 vaccination. The V call is TRBV5-1, the J call TRBJ2-5; 7 bases fit TRBD1. The TCR was taken from a human donor who received a COVID-19 vaccine. This CDR3 is CASSPQGLASETQYF. Written as DNA, the CDR3 is TGCGCCAGCAGCCCACAGGGGTTGGCATCAGAGACCCAGTACTTC.